The clone carrying this T cell receptor (beta chain) was seen at least ten times. Its antigen remains unknown. The data stem from a study of human T cells and chemical hapten exposure. The authors' processing: Counts of TCRs in each sample centred on a median of approximately 100,000 and extended from about 20,000 to 690,000. MiXCR, run by TCRdb on the RACE reads, gives a single entry per CDR3 protein. Clone size and V and J calls follow TCRdb, not the original study. Seen here are 300,000 to 400,000 distinct CDR3 sequences, more than 4.5% observed once, and the top ten hold about 2.5%. Time point defined: pre-sensitization, week 0. Regarding treatment: therapeutic diphenylcyclopropenone sensitization with weekly scalp DPC. Whole blood that had not been fractionated was the source of extracted total RNA. Overall study results and limits: With alopecia, donors may have immune responses unlike healthy people's.

The clonotype comes from a woman in her forties or fifties with alopecia areata. Some clones in this sample may be carry-over from other donors' samples. Here the sequenced sample was whole blood, taken in connection with sensitization to the hapten diphenylcyclopropenone (DPC).

CDR3 sequence reads: CASRLDRLGGGTNEKLFF. For the CDR3, the DNA is TGTGCCAGCAGGCTCGACAGACTCGGAGGTGGAACTAATGAAAAACTGTTTTTT. The chain is built from TRBV6-2 or TRBV6-3 and TRBJ1-4; possible D gene TRBD1, 5 bases. Germline V lookup: CDR1 MNHEY, CDR2 SVGEGT. The ends were cut back, 6 bases at V and 1 base at J, with 21 bases in the middle. The CDR3 spans 18 residues.